This T cell receptor (beta chain) was captured by sequencing in a study of vaccination and CD4 T cells after COVID-19. This clonotype is a singleton in its sample. Antigen: not known. This CDR3 spans 14 amino acids. The V gene end was trimmed by 2 bases and the J gene end by 7 bases; junction bases not matched to a gene: 5. Germline V gives CDR1 SQVTM, CDR2 ANQGSEA. Treatment indicated: roughly 11-day PBMC culture with coronavirus spike peptide pools or control peptides (ViraFEST assay). The Oncomine TCR Beta short-read assay sequenced DNA from cultured CD4+ T cells. It was from cultured CD4+ T cells that genomic DNA was extracted. Each CDR3 protein gets one entry after TCRdb re-called the PCR reads with MiXCR. The repertoire includes over 10,000 distinct CDR3 sequences, 53% of them detected once, and about 31% sits in the top ten.

J is TRBJ1-2 and V is TRBV29-1, with 12 bases fitting TRBD1. The sequence derives from a human donor who had recovered from COVID-19. Sequenced input: CD4+ T cells from blood, cultured in vitro. CDR3 coding DNA: TGCAGCGTTGAAAAGGGACAGGGGGCGAGTGGCTACACCTTC. It translates to CSVEKGQGASGYTF.